The clone carrying this T cell receptor (beta chain) was detected many times. The antigen remains undetermined. Synthesis of cDNA was performed by 5'RACE using 10-nucleotide random UMIs. TCRdb re-called the 5' RACE reads with MiXCR, one entry per CDR3 protein. The data show about 44,000 distinct CDR3 sequences, with 20% to 25% seen just once and roughly 4% held by the top ten. This sample stems from a study of neurological immune-mediated disorders. Study-level findings and limits: Because no CDR3 amino acid sequences were shared across subjects by expanded clones, private repertoires were suggested in all groups.

The time point is: technical triplicate 3. PBMCs stored at -80 C, numbering 2 million, were the origin of the unsorted libraries. The sample was PBMCs. This TCR derives from a man aged 55-75 years with HTLV-1-associated myelopathy (HAM/TSP).

The CDR3 sequence: CAISAIGTGTSAGNTIYF. The CDR3 region has the DNA TGTGCCATCAGTGCGATCGGGACAGGGACGTCTGCTGGAAACACCATATATTTT. The J gene is TRBJ1-3, the V gene TRBV10-3; 9 nucleotides line up with TRBD1. CDR1 is ENHRY and CDR2 is SYGVKD in the germline V gene. The trim removed 4 bases at V and 2 bases at J, leaving 12 bases unmatched. CDR3 length: 18 residues.